This is a list of T cell receptor beta chains from one sample in a study of response to subunit inactivated influenza vaccine. A single record per CDR3 protein comes from TCRdb applying MiXCR to the RT-PCR reads. The profile shows some 640,000 distinct CDR3 sequences, approximately 15% of them singletons. Sequencing was performed on PBMCs from blood, taken 14 to 15 days before vaccination. These receptors were taken from a man aged 50 to 60 who received an inactivated influenza vaccine. Each CDR3 is given with its conserved first and last residue. D genes are given only for firm matches. The size field is filled for only some rows; it gives once, few, many or a size class.

D	V	J	size	CDR3	DNA
NA	TRBV20-1	TRBJ2-1	many	CSASRRVEQFF	TGCAGTGCCAGTAGGCGGGTCGAGCAGTTCTTC
NA	TRBV7-2	TRBJ2-7	NA	CASSLVGPGISYEQYF	TGTGCCAGCAGCTTAGTGGGGCCAGGGATAAGCTACGAGCAGTACTTC
NA	TRBV12-3/TRBV12-4	TRBJ2-7	few	CASSLGRVNEQYF	TGTGCCAGCAGTTTAGGCAGGGTCAACGAGCAGTACTTC
TRBD2	TRBV30	TRBJ2-1	many	CAWRSLAGVNNEQFF	TGTGCCTGGAGGTCGCTAGCGGGGGTAAACAATGAGCAGTTCTTC
NA	TRBV20-1	TRBJ1-5	few	CSAREGYLINQPQHF	TGCAGTGCTAGAGAGGGTTATCTGATCAATCAGCCCCAGCATTTT
NA	TRBV5-6	TRBJ2-3	few	CASSLEWQGVDTQYF	TGTGCCAGCAGCTTGGAATGGCAGGGTGTAGATACGCAGTATTTT
NA	TRBV11-2	TRBJ1-1	many	CASSLGGGRTEAFF	TGCGCCAGCAGCTTGGGGGGGGGAAGGACTGAAGCTTTCTTT
NA	TRBV7-9	TRBJ2-3	NA	CASSLQGFGTSDTQYF	TGTGCCAGCAGCTTACAGGGGTTCGGGACGTCAGATACGCAGTATTTT
NA	TRBV28	TRBJ2-1	few	CASSDGSEQFF	TGTGCCAGCAGTGATGGGAGTGAGCAGTTCTTC
NA	TRBV7-9	TRBJ2-7	once	CASSSDAGGGGYEQYF	TGTGCCAGCAGCTCCGACGCAGGGGGAGGTGGCTACGAGCAGTACTTC